This TCR beta chain was profiled in a study of T cells in women clearing cervical HPV infection. A note on this clone: Read sequence stops 3 residues before the CDR3 end, and the germline J gene provides the missing end.

The CDR3 covers 14 residues. Trimming removed 5 bases from V and 2 bases from J; junction bases left unmatched: 6. Looked up from germline, CDR1 is KGHSH and CDR2 is LQKENI. Repertoires were generated with immunoSEQ multiplex PCR, while TCRdb's copy carries only in-frame clones and drops some. Its table records 21,000 or so clones. The TCR comes from a woman between 18 and 69 years old with a cervical HPV16 infection that either progressed to CIN3+ or cleared (not recorded which). The sample comprised blood buffy coat. The gene calls are TRBV18 and TRBJ2-7, with 7 bases aligning to TRBD1. CDR3 sequence reads: CASSLPGQPYEQYF. The CDR3 DNA, read in part, is TGTGCCAGCTCATTACCGGGACAGCCCTACGAG.